What follows are 18 T cell receptor beta chains derived from one specimen sequenced in a study of cytomegalovirus exposure and HLA in healthy donors. In the PCR, 60 Vbeta and 13 Jbeta primers were used. TCRdb keeps only in-frame clones here, not all; method: immunoSEQ multiplex PCR. The top ten hold about 2.5% of the sample, which has about 140,000 clones, approximately 80% seen once. The sample taken for sequencing was PBMCs. These receptors all come from a young woman in good health and CMV-seropositive.

This chain links TRBV6-5 with TRBJ1-1, with 9 bases identical to TRBD1. The CDR3 has 14 residues. V was clipped by 5 bases and J by 4 bases; unmatched bases: 5. CDR1 MNHEY and CDR2 SVGAGI come from the germline V gene. The CDR3 sequence: CASSPQGARTEAFF. CDR3 DNA: TGTGCCAGCAGTCCACAGGGGGCTCGCACTGAAGCTTTCTTT.

The chain joins TRBV7-9 to TRBJ2-1; 8 bases map to TRBD2. Germline CDR1 and CDR2: SEHNR and FQNEAQ (reference sequence). This CDR3 contains 15 residues. The V gene end was trimmed by 4 bases and the J gene end by 7 bases; junction bases not matched to a gene: 9. The CDR3 region has the DNA TGTGCCAGCAGCTCGAATCCGGGACTAGGGAATGAGCAGTTCTTC. Protein product: CASSSNPGLGNEQFF.

The J gene is TRBJ2-7, the V gene TRBV5-6; D not certain. The CDR3 spans 14 residues. The V gene's germline CDR1 is SGHDT and CDR2 YYEEEE. V lost 2 bases and J lost 5, with 14 bases in between. The CDR3 bases are TGTGCCAGCAGCTTTGCCGGGTCCCCCCACGAGCAGTACTTC. Translated: CASSFAGSPHEQYF.

This chain links TRBV7-6 with TRBJ2-1; weak D call: TRBD2 (7 bases). Trimming stripped 1 base from V and 9 bases from J, with 16 bases between. The CDR3 covers 15 residues. Per the germline V gene, CDR1 is SGHVS and CDR2 is FNYEAQ. CDR3 residues: CASSLGWGGQGEQFF. The CDR3 DNA reads as TGTGCCAGCAGCTTAGGGTGGGGGGGCCAGGGTGAGCAGTTCTTC.

Only a few counts were recorded for this clone. V and J are TRBV6-5 and TRBJ1-1; 7 nucleotides match TRBD1. The CDR3 spans 14 residues. Per germline, CDR1 MNHEY and CDR2 SVGAGI. V was pared by 6 bases and J by 0 bases, with 4 bases of the junction left unmatched. The CDR3 DNA reads as TGTGCCAGCAGCAGGACAGGCCTGAACACTGAAGCTTTCTTT. It encodes CASSRTGLNTEAFF.

The rearrangement uses TRBV4-3 and TRBJ2-1, with TRBD2 matching 7 bases. Germline assignment: CDR1 LGHNA and CDR2 YSLEER. V lost 1 base and J lost 6; bases outside the gene matches: 9. The CDR3 contains 16 residues. CDR3 coding DNA: TGCGCCAGCAGCCAAGGGGATTGGGGACTAAGCAATGAGCAGTTCTTC. It specifies CASSQGDWGLSNEQFF.

The chain has TRBV5-1 and TRBJ1-1; tentative D call: TRBD1 (5 bases). The CDR3 extends over 14 amino acids. The V end lost 0 bases, the J end lost 1 base, and 7 bases lay between the germline ends. Germline values: CDR1 SGHRS, CDR2 YFSETQ. CDR3 residues: CASSLGQRNTEAFF. The CDR3 DNA is TGCGCCAGCAGCTTGGGACAGAGGAACACTGAAGCTTTCTTT.

As for this clone: One junction end disagrees with the germline gene, perhaps due to a read error. The chain carries TRBV10-3 and TRBJ2-1, with 11 bases aligning to TRBD2. The CDR3 is made up of 17 amino acids. Per the germline V gene, CDR1 is ENHRY and CDR2 is SYGVKD. The CDR3 bases are TGTGCCATCAGGGAGTCGATAGCGGGGGGGCATAAGAATGAGCAGTTCTTC. Translating it yields CAIRESIAGGHKNEQFF.

This chain connects TRBV7-9 to TRBJ2-7; D is possibly TRBD1 (6 bases). CDR3 size: 14 residues. Germline assignment: CDR1 SEHNR and CDR2 FQNEAQ (reference sequence). The V gene lost 4 bases and the J gene lost 0 bases, with 10 bases spanning the gap. Written as DNA, the CDR3 is TGTGCCAGCAGCTCCGACAGGCTCTCCTACGAGCAGTACTTC. Its protein is CASSSDRLSYEQYF.

This clone is a singleton in its sample. V gene TRBV18 combines with J gene TRBJ1-5; TRBD1 might be the D (5 bases). Germline V gene data show CDR1 as KGHSH and CDR2 as LQKENI. V lost 2 bases and J 6 bases, leaving 8 bases between the germline ends. This CDR3 contains 13 residues. As DNA, the CDR3 is TGTGCCAGCTCACCATCAGGGCGTCAGCCCCAGCATTTT. Encoded protein: CASSPSGRQPQHF.

The chain carries TRBV5-4 and TRBJ1-2; D ambiguous. Germline V gene sequence: CDR1 SGHNT, CDR2 YYREEE (reference sequence). There are 13 residues in the CDR3. V shed 0 bases and J shed 1 base, with 4 bases lying between them. The CDR3 sequence is CASSLDNNYGYTF. For the CDR3, the DNA is TGTGCCAGCAGCTTGGATAATAACTATGGCTACACCTTC.

The genes are TRBV7-2 and TRBJ1-5, with a possible D match to TRBD1 (5 bases). Looked up from germline, CDR1 is SGHTA and CDR2 is FQGNSA. The CDR3 has 15 residues. The V and J ends lost 0 bases and 7 bases respectively, with 13 bases between them. The chain's CDR3 is CASSLAAQDRQPQHF. CDR3 sequence (DNA): TGTGCCAGCAGCTTAGCAGCACAGGATAGGCAGCCCCAGCATTTT.

This sequence joins TRBV18 and TRBJ1-2, with 7 bases fitting TRBD1. Germline V gene sequence: CDR1 KGHSH, CDR2 LQKENI. Losses at the gene ends were 6 bases for V and 4 bases for J; bases not matched to a gene: 5. The CDR3 totals 13 residues. The CDR3 nucleotides are TGTGCCAGCTCGCGGGACAGTAGCTATGGCTACACCTTC. This codes for CASSRDSSYGYTF.

This chain joins TRBV6-5 and TRBJ1-1; 8 nucleotides match TRBD1. CDR3 size: 16 residues. Per germline, CDR1 MNHEY and CDR2 SVGAGI. V was clipped by 4 bases and J by 4 bases; unmatched bases: 11. CDR3: CASSLRATGVGTEAFF. The DNA for the CDR3 is TGTGCCAGCAGTTTACGTGCGACAGGGGTAGGCACTGAAGCTTTCTTT.

The V call is TRBV19, the J call TRBJ1-5; 8 bases match TRBD1. Trimming removed 8 bases from V and 2 bases from J; junction bases left unmatched: 11. The V gene's germline CDR1 is LNHDA and CDR2 SQIVND (reference sequence). This CDR3 contains 16 residues. The CDR3 bases are TGTGCCAGTGGCTACCTCCAGGGGGCCGGCAATCAGCCCCAGCATTTT. It translates to CASGYLQGAGNQPQHF.

V and J are TRBV9 and TRBJ1-2; D is perhaps TRBD1 (5 bases). Germline CDR1 is SGDLS and CDR2 is YYNGEE. V shed 0 bases and J shed 2 bases, with 8 bases lying between them. This CDR3 spans 14 amino acids. The CDR3 DNA reads TGTGCCAGCAGCGTAGCAGACAGAAACTATGGCTACACCTTC. This encodes CASSVADRNYGYTF.

The rearrangement uses TRBV7-2 and TRBJ1-1; weak D call: TRBD1 (5 bases). Trimming removed 3 bases at V and 4 bases at J, with 12 bases between. Germline V gives CDR1 SGHTA, CDR2 FQGNSA. This CDR3 spans 14 amino acids. The CDR3 loop reads CASSFGGRATEAFF. CDR3 bases: TGTGCCAGCAGCTTCGGGGGTAGAGCCACTGAAGCTTTCTTT.

The V gene is TRBV6-4, the J gene TRBJ2-3, with TRBD2 identical over 8 bases. V gave up 5 bases and J gave up 0 bases; unmatched junction bases: 1. This CDR3 has 14 amino acids. Germline V CDR1 and CDR2: MRHNA, SNTAGT. In DNA, the CDR3 is TGTGCCAGCAGTCGGGGGGGGAGCACAGATACGCAGTATTTT. Protein sequence: CASSRGGSTDTQYF.